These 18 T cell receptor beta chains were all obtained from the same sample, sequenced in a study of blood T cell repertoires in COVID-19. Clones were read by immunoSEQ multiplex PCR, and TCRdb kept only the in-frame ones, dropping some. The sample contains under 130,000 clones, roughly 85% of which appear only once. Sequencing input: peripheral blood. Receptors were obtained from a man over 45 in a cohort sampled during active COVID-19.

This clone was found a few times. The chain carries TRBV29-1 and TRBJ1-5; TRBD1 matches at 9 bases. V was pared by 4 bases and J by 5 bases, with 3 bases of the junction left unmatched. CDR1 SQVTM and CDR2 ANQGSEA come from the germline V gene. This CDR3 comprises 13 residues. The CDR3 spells CSVGGQGHQPQHF. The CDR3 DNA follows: TGCAGCGTTGGGGGACAGGGACATCAGCCCCAGCATTTT.

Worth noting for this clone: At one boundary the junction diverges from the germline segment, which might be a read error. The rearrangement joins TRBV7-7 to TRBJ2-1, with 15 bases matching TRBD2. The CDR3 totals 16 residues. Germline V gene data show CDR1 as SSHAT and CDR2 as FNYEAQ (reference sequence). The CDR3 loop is CASSPRGLAGGREQFF. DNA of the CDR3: TGTGCTAGCAGCCCCCGCGGACTAGCGGGGGGGCGTGAGCAGTTCTTC. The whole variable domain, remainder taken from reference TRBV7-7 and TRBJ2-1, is GAGVSQSPRYKVTKRGQDVTLRCDPISSHATLYWYQQALGQGPEFLTYFNYEAQPDKSGLPSDRFSAERPEGSISTLTIQRTEQRDSAMYRCASSPRGLAGGREQFFGPGTRLTVL.

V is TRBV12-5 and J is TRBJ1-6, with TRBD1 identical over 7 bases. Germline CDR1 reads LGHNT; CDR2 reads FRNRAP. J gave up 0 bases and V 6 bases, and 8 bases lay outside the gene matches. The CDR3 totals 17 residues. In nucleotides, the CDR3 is TGTGCTAGTGGCCAGGACAGGCCGAGCTCCTATAATTCACCCCTCCACTTT. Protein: CASGQDRPSSYNSPLHF.

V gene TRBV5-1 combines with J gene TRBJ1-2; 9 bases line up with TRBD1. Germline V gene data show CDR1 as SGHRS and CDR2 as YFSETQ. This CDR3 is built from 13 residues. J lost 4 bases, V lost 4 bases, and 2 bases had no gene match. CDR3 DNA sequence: TGCGCCAGCAGCGGGGGACAGGGCTATGGCTACACCTTC. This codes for CASSGGQGYGYTF.

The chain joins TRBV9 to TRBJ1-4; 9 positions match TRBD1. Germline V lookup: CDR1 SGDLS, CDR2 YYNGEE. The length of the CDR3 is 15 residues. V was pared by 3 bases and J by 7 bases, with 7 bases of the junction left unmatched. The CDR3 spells CASSETGGPGEKLFF. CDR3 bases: TGTGCCAGCAGCGAAACAGGGGGCCCCGGTGAAAAACTGTTTTTT.

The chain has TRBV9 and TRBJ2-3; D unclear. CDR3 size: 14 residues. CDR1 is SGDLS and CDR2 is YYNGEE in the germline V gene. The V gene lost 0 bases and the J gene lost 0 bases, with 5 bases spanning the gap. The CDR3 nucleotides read TGTGCCAGCAGCGTAGTCCCTAGCACAGATACGCAGTATTTT. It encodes CASSVVPSTDTQYF.

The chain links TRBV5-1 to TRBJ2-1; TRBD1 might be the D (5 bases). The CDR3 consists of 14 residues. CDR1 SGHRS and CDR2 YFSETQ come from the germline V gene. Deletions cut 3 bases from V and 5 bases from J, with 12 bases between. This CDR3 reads CASSSWQGNNEQFF. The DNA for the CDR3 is TGCGCCAGCAGCTCGTGGCAGGGCAACAATGAGCAGTTCTTC.

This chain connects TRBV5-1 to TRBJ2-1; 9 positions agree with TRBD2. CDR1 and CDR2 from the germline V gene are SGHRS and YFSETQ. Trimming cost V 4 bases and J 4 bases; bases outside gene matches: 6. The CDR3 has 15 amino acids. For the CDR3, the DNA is TGCGCCAGCAGCGAGGGACTAGCTGGTTACAATGAGCAGTTCTTC. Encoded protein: CASSEGLAGYNEQFF.

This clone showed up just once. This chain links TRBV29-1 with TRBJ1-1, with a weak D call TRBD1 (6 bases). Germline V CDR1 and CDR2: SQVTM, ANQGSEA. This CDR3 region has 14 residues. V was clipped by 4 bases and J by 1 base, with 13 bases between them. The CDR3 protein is CSVGTGHPNTEAFF. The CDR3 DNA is TGCAGCGTTGGTACGGGACACCCGAACACTGAAGCTTTCTTT.

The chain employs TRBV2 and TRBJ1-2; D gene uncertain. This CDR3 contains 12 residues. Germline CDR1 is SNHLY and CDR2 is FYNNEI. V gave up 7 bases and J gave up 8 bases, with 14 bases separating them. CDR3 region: CASIFIRGGYTF. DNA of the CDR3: TGTGCCAGCATTTTCATACGAGGCGGCTACACCTTC.

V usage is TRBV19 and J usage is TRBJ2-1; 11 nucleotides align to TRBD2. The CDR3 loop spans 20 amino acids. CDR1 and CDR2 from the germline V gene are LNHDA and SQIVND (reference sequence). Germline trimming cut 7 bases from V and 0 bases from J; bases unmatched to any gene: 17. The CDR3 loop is CASTSQGGPSGGSSYNEQFF. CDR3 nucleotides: TGTGCCAGTACCTCCCAGGGGGGACCTAGCGGGGGGAGCTCCTACAATGAGCAGTTCTTC.

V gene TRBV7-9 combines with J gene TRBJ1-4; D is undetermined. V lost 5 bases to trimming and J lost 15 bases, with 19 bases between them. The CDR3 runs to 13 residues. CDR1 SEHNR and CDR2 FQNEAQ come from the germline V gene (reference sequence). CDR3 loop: CASSAGDRAMVFF. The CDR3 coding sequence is TGTGCCAGCAGCGCGGGTGATAGAGCGATGGTGTTTTTT.

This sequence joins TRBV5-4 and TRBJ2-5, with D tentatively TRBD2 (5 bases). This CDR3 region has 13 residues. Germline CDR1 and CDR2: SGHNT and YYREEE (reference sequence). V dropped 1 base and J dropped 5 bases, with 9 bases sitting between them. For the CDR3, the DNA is TGTGCCAGCAGCTTGCGGGGTAAGGAGACCCAGTACTTC. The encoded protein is CASSLRGKETQYF.

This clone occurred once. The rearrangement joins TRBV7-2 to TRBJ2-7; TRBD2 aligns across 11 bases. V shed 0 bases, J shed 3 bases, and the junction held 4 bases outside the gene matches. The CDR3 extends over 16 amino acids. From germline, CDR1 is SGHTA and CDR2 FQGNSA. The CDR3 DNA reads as TGTGCCAGCAGCTTAGCGCTAGCGGGGGGACTCTACGAGCAGTACTTC. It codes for CASSLALAGGLYEQYF.

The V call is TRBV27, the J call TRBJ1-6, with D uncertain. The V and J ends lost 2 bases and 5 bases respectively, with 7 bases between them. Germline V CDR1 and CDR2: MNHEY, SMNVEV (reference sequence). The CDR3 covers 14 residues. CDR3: CASSLEGNNSPLHF. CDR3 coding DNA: TGTGCCAGCAGTTTAGAGGGAAATAATTCACCCCTCCACTTT.

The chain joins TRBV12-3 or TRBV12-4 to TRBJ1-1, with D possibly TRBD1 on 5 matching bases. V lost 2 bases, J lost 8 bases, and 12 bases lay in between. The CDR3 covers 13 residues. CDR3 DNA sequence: TGTGCCAGCAGTTTATCACGGGGGGTCGAAGCTTTCTTT. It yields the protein CASSLSRGVEAFF.

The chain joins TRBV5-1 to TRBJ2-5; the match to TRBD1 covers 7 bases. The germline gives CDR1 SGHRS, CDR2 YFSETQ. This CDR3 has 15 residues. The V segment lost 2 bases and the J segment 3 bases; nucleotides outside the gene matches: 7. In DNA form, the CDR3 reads TGCGCCAGCAGCTTTCAAACGGGACAGAAAGAGACCCAGTACTTC. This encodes CASSFQTGQKETQYF.

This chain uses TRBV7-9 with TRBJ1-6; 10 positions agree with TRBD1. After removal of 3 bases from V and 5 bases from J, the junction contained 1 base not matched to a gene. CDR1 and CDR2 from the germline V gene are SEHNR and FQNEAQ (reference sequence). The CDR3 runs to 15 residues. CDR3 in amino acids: CASSLGTGDNSPLHF. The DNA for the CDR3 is TGTGCCAGCAGCTTGGGGACAGGGGATAATTCACCCCTCCACTTT.